This T cell receptor beta chain was recovered during a study of cytomegalovirus exposure and HLA in healthy donors. Concerning this clone itself: The antigen is unknown.

Study conclusions and caveats: Earlier findings revealed that most TCR beta V segments proved productive either about 87% or about 30% of the time. Cytomegalovirus-associated TCR beta chains were listed, numbering some 180. Fewer N-insertions than the roughly 600-donor mean were reportedly shown by an Asian-associated ancestry cluster in a later analysis.

Primers included in the PCR were 60 Vbeta and 13 Jbeta primers. The table came from immunoSEQ multiplex PCR; TCRdb's copy has only in-frame clones and leaves some out. The repertoire includes some 160,000 clones, approximately 82% of them detected once, and 7.5% to 9% sits in the top ten. Germline trimming cut 3 bases from V and 2 bases from J; bases unmatched to any gene: 4. The CDR3 runs 15 residues. Germline lookup yields CDR1 MDHEN and CDR2 SYDVKM. The specimen was PBMCs. This receptor was identified in a male donor in good health and CMV-seropositive. The chain uses TRBV28 and TRBJ2-7, with 10 positions matching TRBD1. This chain's CDR3 is CASSFYGTGAYEQYF. The CDR3 DNA is TGTGCCAGCAGTTTTTACGGGACAGGGGCCTACGAGCAGTACTTC.